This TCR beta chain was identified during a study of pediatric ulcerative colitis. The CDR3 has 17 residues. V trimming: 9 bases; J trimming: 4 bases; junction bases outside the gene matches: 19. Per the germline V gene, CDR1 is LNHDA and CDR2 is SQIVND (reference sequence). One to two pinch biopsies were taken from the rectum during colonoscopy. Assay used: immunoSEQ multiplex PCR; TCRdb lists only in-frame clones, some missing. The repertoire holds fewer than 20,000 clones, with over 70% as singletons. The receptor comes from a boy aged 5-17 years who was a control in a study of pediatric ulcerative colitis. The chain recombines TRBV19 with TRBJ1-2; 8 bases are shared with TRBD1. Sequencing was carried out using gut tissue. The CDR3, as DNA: TGTGCCAGCAGAAACCGGGACAGGAGTTGGGCTACCTATGGCTACACCTTC. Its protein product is CASRNRDRSWATYGYTF.